These 27 T cell receptor beta chains were sequenced from one sample in a study of T cell repertoires in cytomegalovirus infection. In TCRdb, the reads were re-called with MiXCR into one record per CDR3 protein. In the table there are 50,000 to 65,000 distinct CDR3 sequences, around 18% of which are singletons. These TCRs are of unknown antigen specificity. The sequenced sample was CD8+ T cells from cultured PBMCs, obtained from culture after CMV antigen stimulation. These TCRs come from a human donor in good health (CMV status not recorded). Some clones in this sample may be carry-over from other donors' samples.

This chain connects TRBV19 to TRBJ2-1; TRBD2 matches at 9 bases. The germline V gene encodes CDR1 LNHDA and CDR2 SQIVND (reference sequence). The V gene end was trimmed by 7 bases and the J gene end by 5 bases; junction bases not matched to a gene: 9. This CDR3 has 15 residues. The CDR3 bases are TGTGCCAGTACCCCCCTAGCGGGAAGGGACAATGAGCAGTTCTTC. It encodes CASTPLAGRDNEQFF.

This clonotype was counted a few times. The rearrangement uses TRBV7-8 and TRBJ2-3; a weak D match, TRBD2 (6 bases). Per germline, CDR1 SGHVS and CDR2 FQNEAQ. The length of the CDR3 is 15 residues. The V end lost 0 bases, the J end lost 0 bases, and 7 bases lay between the germline ends. The CDR3 sequence: CASSLAGTSTDTQYF. The DNA for the CDR3 is TGTGCCAGCAGCTTAGCGGGGACTAGCACAGATACGCAGTATTTT. Filled out from reference TRBV7-8 and TRBJ2-3, the complete variable domain reads GAGVSQSPRYKVAKRGQDVALRCDPISGHVSLFWYQQALGQGPEFLTYFQNEAQLDKSGLPSDRFFAERPEGSVSTLKIQRTQQEDSAVYLCASSLAGTSTDTQYFGPGTRLTVL.

J is TRBJ2-6 and V is TRBV7-2; a weak D match, TRBD2 (6 bases). There are 16 residues in the CDR3. Germline CDR1 SGHTA, CDR2 FQGNSA. V was cut by 3 bases and J by 4 bases, with 13 bases left in between. Here the CDR3 reads CASSLNLARGANVLTF. The CDR3 bases are TGTGCCAGCAGCTTGAATCTAGCGCGCGGGGCCAACGTCCTGACTTTC.

At least ten counts were recorded for this clonotype. V gene TRBV19 combines with J gene TRBJ1-2; D is uncertain. Germline V gene sequence: CDR1 LNHDA, CDR2 SQIVND (reference sequence). This CDR3 has 13 residues. V lost 2 bases and J 8 bases, leaving 12 bases between the germline ends. The CDR3 DNA reads TGTGCCAGTAGTATAAGTGTTACGAGCGGCTACACCTTC. Encoded protein: CASSISVTSGYTF.

The chain links TRBV6-2 or TRBV6-3 to TRBJ1-1; D is ambiguous. The CDR3 covers 14 residues. The germline V gene has CDR1 MNHEY and CDR2 SVGEGT. The germline V and J ends were trimmed by 6 bases and 5 bases, with 16 bases remaining between them. CDR3 DNA sequence: TGTGCCAGCAGACCCGCAGAAAGGTGGACTGAAGCTTTCTTT. Protein sequence: CASRPAERWTEAFF.

The V and J genes are TRBV4-3 and TRBJ2-7; D is unclear. The germline V gene has CDR1 LGHNA and CDR2 YSLEER. The CDR3 contains 15 residues. V was cut by 0 bases and J by 3 bases, with 12 bases left in between. DNA of the CDR3: TGCGCCAGCAGCCAAGATCGCGACCGATTCTACGAGCAGTACTTC. Encoded protein: CASSQDRDRFYEQYF.

The genes are TRBV7-9 and TRBJ2-1; 8 bases are a match to TRBD2. Germline-derived CDR1 and CDR2 are SEHNR and FQNEAQ (reference sequence). This CDR3 spans 17 amino acids. V shed 2 bases and J 8 bases; nucleotides not matched to a gene: 14. The CDR3 DNA reads as TGTGCCAGCAGCTTACGTTCGTGGCGGGAGGAGTGCGATGAGCAGTTCTTC. Translation gives CASSLRSWREECDEQFF. The entire variable domain, with the rest obtained from reference TRBV7-9 and TRBJ2-1, is as follows: DTGVSQNPRHKITKRGQNVTFRCDPISEHNRLYWYRQTLGQGPEFLTYFQNEAQLEKSRLLSDRFSAERPKGSFSTLEIQRTEQGDSAMYLCASSLRSWREECDEQFFGPGTRLTVL.

The chain uses TRBV7-2 and TRBJ2-3; TRBD2 aligns across 9 bases. The V and J ends lost 4 bases and 4 bases, in that order; junction bases with no gene match: 9. Looked up from germline, CDR1 is SGHTA and CDR2 is FQGNSA. This CDR3 is built from 16 residues. CDR3 DNA sequence: TGTGCCAGCAGCTCCGGACTAGCGATGCCGGCAGATACGCAGTATTTT. Its protein is CASSSGLAMPADTQYF.

The chain links TRBV9 to TRBJ2-1, with 9 positions matching TRBD2. After removal of 5 bases from V and 3 bases from J, the junction contained 9 bases not matched to a gene. CDR3 length equals 16 residues. Per germline, CDR1 SGDLS and CDR2 YYNGEE. The CDR3 sequence is CASSPTLAGNYNEQFF. CDR3 DNA sequence: TGTGCCAGCAGTCCTACCCTAGCGGGGAACTACAATGAGCAGTTCTTC.

V gene TRBV7-6 combines with J gene TRBJ1-2; a weak D match, TRBD1 (5 bases). With 5 bases removed from V and 6 bases from J, the gap between germline ends came to 13 bases. The CDR3 runs 13 residues. Germline values: CDR1 SGHVS, CDR2 FNYEAQ. The CDR3 region has the DNA TGTGCCAGCAGCCCCCAGGGCGAGAATGGCTACACCTTC. The encoded protein is CASSPQGENGYTF.

This clonotype showed up many times. V usage is TRBV6-1 and J usage is TRBJ2-7; D might be TRBD1 (6 bases). Germline V lookup: CDR1 MNHNS, CDR2 SASEGT. The V end was cut by 5 bases, the J end by 0 bases, with 20 bases between. The CDR3 length is 17 residues. CDR3 loop: CASSHGQSGPSSYEQYF. Here the CDR3 DNA reads TGTGCCAGCAGTCACGGACAGTCGGGGCCCAGCTCCTACGAGCAGTACTTC.

The chain links TRBV6-5 to TRBJ2-6; 11 positions match TRBD2. Trimming cost V 7 bases and J 1 base; bases outside gene matches: 6. Germline V lookup: CDR1 MNHEY, CDR2 SVGAGI. This CDR3 region has 17 residues. CDR3 DNA: TGTGCCAGCACCGTAGCGGGAGGGCCTTCTGGGGCCAACGTCCTGACTTTC. Amino acids: CASTVAGGPSGANVLTF.

This clonotype is categorized as medium-sized. The chain has TRBV7-2 and TRBJ2-1, with 11 bases lining up with TRBD2. Germline loops: CDR1 SGHTA, CDR2 FQGNSA. V lost 2 bases to trimming and J lost 4 bases; unmatched junction nucleotides: 1. The CDR3 consists of 15 residues. The CDR3 sequence: CASSLIAGGYNEQFF. The CDR3 DNA reads TGTGCCAGCAGCTTAATAGCGGGAGGGTACAATGAGCAGTTCTTC.

This clonotype was observed once. A junction end diverges from the germline sequence, so it may reflect a read error. V gene TRBV6-1 combines with J gene TRBJ1-3; 7 bases are a match to TRBD1. The CDR3 is made up of 11 amino acids. The germline gives CDR1 MNHNS, CDR2 SASEGT. The chain's CDR3 is CASNSSGQEEF. The CDR3 DNA reads TGTGCCAGCAATAGTAGCGGACAGGAGGAGTTT.

The chain is built from TRBV7-6 and TRBJ1-1; D uncertain. CDR1 SGHVS and CDR2 FNYEAQ come from the germline V gene. There are 11 residues in the CDR3. Trimming took off 3 bases at V and 7 bases at J, with 6 bases between the two ends. The CDR3 region is CASSFGNEAFF. The CDR3 DNA reads as TGTGCCAGCAGCTTCGGGAATGAAGCTTTCTTT.

The chain links TRBV27 to TRBJ2-1; a possible D gene is TRBD2 (5 bases). V gave up 10 bases and J gave up 7 bases, with 20 bases separating them. CDR3 size: 14 residues. The germline V gene encodes CDR1 MNHEY and CDR2 SMNVEV (reference sequence). CDR3 region: CATTRDRVMNEQFF. The CDR3 DNA is TGTGCCACCACCCGGGATCGAGTCATGAATGAGCAGTTCTTC.

The chain recombines TRBV5-6 with TRBJ2-1; TRBD1 matches 7 bases. There are 14 residues in the CDR3. Germline V gene data show CDR1 as SGHDT and CDR2 as YYEEEE. Trimming removed 4 bases from V and 12 bases from J; junction bases left unmatched: 13. The DNA for the CDR3 is TGTGCCAGCAGCGACGGGACAGTAGTGCAGGGGCAGTTCTTC. Its protein product is CASSDGTVVQGQFF.

This clonotype was seen many times. CDR3 sequence (DNA): TGCAGTGCTAGAGGGACAGGGGGCGGCACTGAAGCTTTCTTT. As protein: CSARGTGGGTEAFF. This chain joins TRBV20-1 and TRBJ1-1, with TRBD1 matching 11 bases. The length of the CDR3 is 14 residues. In germline, CDR1 is DFQATT, CDR2 SNEGSKA (reference sequence). V lost 1 base, J lost 4 bases, and 2 bases stayed unmatched.

CDR3: CASSYSSLRGHTEAFF. The CDR3 coding sequence is TGTGCCAGCAGTTACTCGAGTTTGCGGGGGCACACTGAAGCTTTCTTT. This chain joins TRBV6-2 or TRBV6-3 and TRBJ1-1; possible D gene TRBD1, 6 bases. Looked up from germline, CDR1 is MNHEY and CDR2 is SVGEGT. This CDR3 region has 16 residues. V lost 0 bases, J lost 3 bases, and 14 bases lay in between.

In regard to this clonotype: Its ends do not fully match the called genes, so a read error is possible. The gene calls are TRBV19 and TRBJ2-2; TRBD2 might be the D (6 bases). Germline V gene sequence: CDR1 LNHDA, CDR2 SQIVND (reference sequence). The CDR3 runs 13 residues. CDR3 in amino acids: CASSAGPGGEQFF. Written as DNA, the CDR3 is TGTGCCAGTAGTGCCGGACCAGGAGGGGAGCAGTTTTTT. The entire variable domain, with the rest obtained from reference TRBV19 and TRBJ2-2, is as follows: DGGITQSPKYLFRKEGQNVTLSCEQNLNHDAMYWYRQDPGQGLRLIYYSQIVNDFQKGDIAEGYSVSREKKESFPLTVTSAQKNPTAFYLCASSAGPGGEQFFGEGSRLTVL.

This chain joins TRBV7-2 and TRBJ2-3; no clear D gene. This CDR3 is built from 15 residues. In germline, CDR1 is SGHTA, CDR2 FQGNSA. V lost 5 bases to trimming and J lost 2 bases, with 14 bases between them. The chain's CDR3 is CASSPDKIYTDTQYF. CDR3 nucleotide sequence: TGTGCCAGCAGCCCCGACAAGATCTACACAGATACGCAGTATTTT.

The chain has TRBV7-2 and TRBJ2-3, with 8 bases matching TRBD2. The V segment lost 2 bases and the J segment 5 bases; nucleotides outside the gene matches: 6. Germline lookup yields CDR1 SGHTA and CDR2 FQGNSA. The CDR3 sequence is 15 residues long. The CDR3 region has the DNA TGTGCCAGCAGCTTAAACGGGCTAGCGGGAGATACGCAGTATTTT. Translated: CASSLNGLAGDTQYF.

The chain combines TRBV5-1 with TRBJ2-3; possibly TRBD2 for D (6 bases). CDR1 and CDR2 (germline): SGHRS, YFSETQ. The ends were cut back, 4 bases at V and 4 bases at J, with 19 bases in the middle. The CDR3 is 16 residues long. In nucleotides, the CDR3 is TGCGCCAGCAGCCTCCCGAGCGGGCCTTCCTCAGATACGCAGTATTTT. This sequence encodes CASSLPSGPSSDTQYF.

There are a few counts of this clonotype. J is TRBJ2-2 and V is TRBV27; D might be TRBD1 (6 bases). The V gene lost 3 bases and the J gene lost 2 bases, with 16 bases spanning the gap. The CDR3 has 17 amino acids. Germline assignment: CDR1 MNHEY and CDR2 SMNVEV (reference sequence). Here the CDR3 reads CASSLASWGTNTGELFF. The CDR3 DNA follows: TGTGCCAGCAGTTTGGCATCCTGGGGGACAAACACCGGGGAGCTGTTTTTT.

V gene TRBV6-5 combines with J gene TRBJ2-5; D remains ambiguous. This CDR3 region has 15 residues. The ends were cut back, 5 bases at V and 0 bases at J, with 13 bases in the middle. Germline V lookup: CDR1 MNHEY, CDR2 SVGAGI. The CDR3 DNA follows: TGTGCCAGCAGTACCATGACCTGGAACCAAGAGACCCAGTACTTC. This sequence encodes CASSTMTWNQETQYF.

This clonotype was counted only a few times. The gene calls are TRBV7-9 and TRBJ2-3; D might be TRBD1 or TRBD2, each matching 5 bases. Germline CDR1 SEHNR, CDR2 FQNEAQ (reference sequence). CDR3 size: 17 residues. Trimming took 4 bases from V and 2 from J, leaving 19 bases between them. The CDR3 region is CASSSSRQTVLTDTQYF. The CDR3 DNA reads as TGTGCCAGCAGCTCTAGCCGACAGACCGTTCTCACAGATACGCAGTATTTT. The entire variable domain, with the rest obtained from reference TRBV7-9 and TRBJ2-3, is as follows: DTGVSQNPRHKITKRGQNVTFRCDPISEHNRLYWYRQTLGQGPEFLTYFQNEAQLEKSRLLSDRFSAERPKGSFSTLEIQRTEQGDSAMYLCASSSSRQTVLTDTQYFGPGTRLTVL.

The chain combines TRBV7-9 with TRBJ1-4, with 7 bases matching TRBD1. This CDR3 is built from 18 residues. The V gene's germline CDR1 is SEHNR and CDR2 FQNEAQ (reference sequence). V shed 5 bases and J 6 bases; nucleotides not matched to a gene: 18. DNA for the CDR3: TGTGCCAGCAGCACTCGACAGGGACCATCTTTATACTATGAAAAACTGTTTTTT. Translating gives CASSTRQGPSLYYEKLFF.